This T cell receptor beta chain was found in a study of T-cell reconstitution after alpha-beta-depleted transplantation in children (TCRdb year 2016). Turning to the overall study: Using TCR repertoire profiling, the study quantitatively followed how T-cell immune reconstitution unfolded in children after TCRalphabeta/CD19-depleted allogeneic hematopoietic cell transplantation. What the work shows at the level of the full study, not this receptor alone: Hyperexpanded clone frequencies declined over subsequent months; after one year, T-cell counts and TCRbeta diversity were mostly attributed to newly produced T cells. In some patients, the high TCRbeta diversity seen at day 60 was put down to recipient T cells and intrathymic progenitors that had survived conditioning. The apparently early alphabetaT-cell count recovery about two months after transplant was reportedly dependent on only several hundred rapidly expanded clones derived from non-depleted graft cells.

Preparation of the library involved PCR. TCRdb names Illumina HiSeq 2500 as the instrument used. TCR libraries were prepared with molecular barcoding, using unique molecular identifiers to normalize TCRbeta repertoire quantification. TCRdb reanalyzed the raw reads on its own, using fastp at Q25 for trimming and MiXCR for clone calling, and kept in-frame beta chains. Rows are combined by CDR3 protein, so each entry shows the most common genes and DNA. Present in this sample are about a million distinct CDR3 sequences, about 29% of which were seen just once. The ten top clones hold about 28% of the sample. Interpreted using the paper, the treatment or condition label stands for: allogeneic hematopoietic cell transplantation with graft depleted of TCRalphabeta T cells and CD19 B cells. The children who served as transplant recipients had been given grafts of TCRalphabeta/CD19-depleted allogeneic hematopoietic cells.

The CDR3, cysteine through phenylalanine, is 17 amino acids long. Only the CDR3 region is kept as DNA, spanning 51 bases read in frame from base 1. V sheds 1 base and J sheds 7 bases, leaving 20 bases between their ends. Only a few counts were recorded for this clonotype. Its cognate antigen has yet to be identified. No base qualities exist here, and no much larger clone lies one base off it. The receptor's source is a boy under two years old who had a stem cell transplant for SCID, so the T cells may come from the graft donor. This chain joins TRBV12-3 or TRBV12-4 to TRBJ1-5; the D segment could be TRBD1, given 5 matching bases. The material sequenced was PBMCs, mostly from graft donor cells, taken 360 days after TCRalphabeta/CD19-depleted stem cell transplant. The DNA reads as follows: TGTGCCAGCAGTTTAGTGGTAGGCAGGGAGGTAGTGCAGCCCCAGCATTTT. Translated, it reads CASSLVVGREVVQPQHF.